This note documents a single T cell receptor beta chain sequence. As to treatment: roughly 19 received Ad26.COV2.S at low or high dose, single or two shots; 5 received placebo; per-sample allocation not given. On day 63 after the first injection, vaccine and placebo recipients gave samples. Wuhan-strain SARS-CoV-2 spike was expressed by the Ad26 vector that made up the vaccine. Germline V gives CDR1 LGHNA, CDR2 YSLEER. The CDR3 contains 13 residues. V was pared by 4 bases and J by 3 bases, with 3 bases of the junction left unmatched. This entry belongs to a study of Ad26.COV2.S vaccination and SARS-CoV-2 variants. Study as a whole: Participant was drawn from the COV1001 Ad26.COV2.S trial arm. By the intramuscular route, Ad26.COV2.S was given once, or twice 56 days apart.

The assay was immunoSEQ multiplex PCR, and TCRdb's table has in-frame clones only and misses some. The table has about 680,000 clones, 89% seen once. The source was peripheral blood, collected in a trial of Ad26.COV2.S vaccine versus placebo. The receptor was derived from a person between 18 and 60 years old who received the Ad26.COV2.S COVID-19 vaccine or a placebo. The V gene is TRBV4-3, the J gene TRBJ2-7; 7 positions match TRBD1. In nucleotides, the CDR3 is TGCGCCAGCAGCCTAGACAGGGACTACGAGCAGTACTTC. This codes for CASSLDRDYEQYF.